This record concerns one T cell receptor (beta chain) sequence. As yet, its antigen is unknown. This CDR3 spans 15 amino acids. V shed 5 bases and J shed 8 bases, with 21 bases lying between them. Germline V CDR1 and CDR2: SEHNR, FQNEAQ (reference sequence). The table came from immunoSEQ multiplex PCR; TCRdb's copy has only in-frame clones and leaves some out. The sample yields tens of thousands of clones, 85% seen once. The data belong to a study of OX40 agonist ivuxolimab in advanced cancers. The study's findings and limits: The antigens recognized by the expanded peripheral T cells, that is their antigen specificity, were not determined. Some of the nonresponding patients also showed low levels of normalized T-cell clonal expansion.

This material consisted of CD4+ or CD8+ T cells sorted from blood, taken in a trial of the OX40 agonist ivuxolimab. The gene calls are TRBV7-9 and TRBJ1-1; D may be TRBD1 (6 bases). This clonotype was sampled from an adult with an advanced solid tumor such as melanoma, head and neck, liver or kidney cancer. This CDR3 reads CASSPPRGQDIEAFF. The CDR3 bases are TGTGCCAGCAGCCCCCCGCGGGGGCAGGACATAGAAGCTTTCTTT.